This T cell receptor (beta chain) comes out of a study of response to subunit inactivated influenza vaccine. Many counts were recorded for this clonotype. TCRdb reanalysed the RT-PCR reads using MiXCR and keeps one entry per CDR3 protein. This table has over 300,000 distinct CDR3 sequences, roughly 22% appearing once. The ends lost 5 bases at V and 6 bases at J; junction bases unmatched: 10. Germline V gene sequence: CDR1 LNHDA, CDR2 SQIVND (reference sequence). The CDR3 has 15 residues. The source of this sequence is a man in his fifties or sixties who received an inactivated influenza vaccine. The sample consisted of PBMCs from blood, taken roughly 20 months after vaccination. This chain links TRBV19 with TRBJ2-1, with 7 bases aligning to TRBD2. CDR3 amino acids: CASSQRGKPFNEQFF. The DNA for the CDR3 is TGTGCCAGTAGTCAGCGGGGTAAGCCTTTCAATGAGCAGTTCTTC.